The 31 T cell receptor beta chains given below trace back to one sample, sequenced in a study of shared clonotypes between healthy human individuals. Measured with immunoSEQ multiplex PCR; TCRdb has only the in-frame clones, and not every one. The sample has about 1.1 million clones, 70% to 85% seen once. Source material: memory CD4+ T cells from PBMCs. This sample's subset: CD45RA-negative fraction. Source of these receptors: a man younger than 35 in good health. Some clones in this sample may be carry-over from other donors' samples.

The genes are TRBV10-3 and TRBJ1-5, with D unclear. The germline gives CDR1 ENHRY, CDR2 SYGVKD. The CDR3 runs to 15 residues. V was pared by 3 bases and J by 0 bases, with 9 bases between. CDR3 coding DNA: TGTGCCATCAGTGAAGAGCCGAGTAGCAATCAGCCCCAGCATTTT. This codes for CAISEEPSSNQPQHF.

V and J are TRBV6-6 and TRBJ1-5, with D unclear. Germline CDR1 is MNHNY and CDR2 is SVGAGI (reference sequence). The CDR3 has 15 amino acids. Trimming shortened V by 4 bases and J by 3 bases, and 13 bases separated the two germline ends. The CDR3 spells CASSFEDGYNQPQHF. The CDR3 bases are TGTGCCAGCAGTTTCGAAGACGGTTACAATCAGCCCCAGCATTTT.

This clone has more than one count but fewer than ten. CDR3 nucleotide sequence: TGTGCCAGCAGTGCGGGGACAGGGGGCAATAGCAATCAGCCCCAGCATTTT. Amino acid sequence: CASSAGTGGNSNQPQHF. The rearrangement joins TRBV27 to TRBJ1-5; TRBD1 matches 12 bases. This CDR3 region has 17 residues. Germline V gene sequence: CDR1 MNHEY, CDR2 SMNVEV (reference sequence). The V gene end was trimmed by 5 bases and the J gene end by 0 bases; junction bases not matched to a gene: 5.

The chain uses TRBV5-4 and TRBJ1-1; TRBD1 might be the D (5 bases). V gave up 0 bases and J gave up 3 bases, with 9 bases separating them. CDR3 size: 14 residues. Germline CDR1 SGHNT, CDR2 YYREEE (reference sequence). The CDR3 nucleotides read TGTGCCAGCAGCTTGGAAGCCAGGGACACTGAAGCTTTCTTT. Protein: CASSLEARDTEAFF. Based on the CDR3 plus reference TRBV5-4 and TRBJ1-1, the full variable domain is ETGVTQSPTHLIKTRGQQVTLRCSSQSGHNTVSWYQQALGQGPQFIFQYYREEENGRGNFPPRFSGLQFPNYSSELNVNALELDDSALYLCASSLEARDTEAFFGQGTRLTVV.

The chain is built from TRBV7-8 and TRBJ2-5, with 9 bases lining up with TRBD2. V lost 5 bases, J lost 4 bases, and 11 bases stayed unmatched. The CDR3 length is 16 residues. The germline gives CDR1 SGHVS, CDR2 FQNEAQ. Here the CDR3 reads CASSGPQAGGRETQYF. In nucleotides, the CDR3 is TGTGCCAGCAGCGGACCCCAAGCGGGAGGACGAGAGACCCAGTACTTC.

This clone was counted between two and nine times. Possible read error: a much larger clone is one base away. This sequence joins TRBV30 and TRBJ2-5; 7 bases match TRBD2. Germline V gene sequence: CDR1 GTSNPN, CDR2 SVGIG (reference sequence). CDR3 length: 12 amino acids. After removal of 3 bases from V and 5 bases from J, the junction contained 3 bases not matched to a gene. CDR3 nucleotides: TGTGCCTGGAGCACCGGGGGGGAGACCCAGTACTTC. Translating it yields CAWSTGGETQYF.

The V and J genes are TRBV25-1 and TRBJ2-3; D not certain. Trimming removed 5 bases from V and 0 bases from J, with 9 bases in between. The CDR3 length is 14 residues. CDR1 MGHDK and CDR2 SYGVNS come from the germline V gene. CDR3 region: CASSRGASTDTQYF. The CDR3 DNA reads TGTGCCAGCAGTCGAGGTGCCAGCACAGATACGCAGTATTTT.

The chain uses TRBV4-1 and TRBJ2-1; D possibly corresponds to TRBD1 (7 bases). Germline CDR1 reads MGHRA; CDR2 reads YSYEKL. The length of the CDR3 is 20 residues. V was clipped by 0 bases and J by 1 base, with 22 bases between them. The DNA for the CDR3 is TGCGCCAGCAGCCAAGATCGGAGGGGGCTGGCCCCGGGGTCCTACAATGAGCAGTTCTTC. This encodes CASSQDRRGLAPGSYNEQFF.

This clone has only one observation. The chain recombines TRBV15 with TRBJ1-4; unclear D gene. Trimming left V 1 base short and J 8 bases short, with 11 bases between. The CDR3 extends over 14 amino acids. Germline V gene data show CDR1 as LNHNV and CDR2 as YYDKDF (reference sequence). The CDR3 bases are TGTGCCACCAGCAGAGGTATAACCGGGGAAAAACTGTTTTTT. It translates to CATSRGITGEKLFF.

The J gene is TRBJ1-2, the V gene TRBV9, with D uncertain. Germline CDR1 is SGDLS and CDR2 is YYNGEE. V was cut by 0 bases and J by 6 bases, with 9 bases left in between. CDR3 length: 13 residues. Here the CDR3 DNA reads TGTGCCAGCAGCGTAGGGCCGCGGGATGGCTACACCTTC. As protein: CASSVGPRDGYTF. Filled out from reference TRBV9 and TRBJ1-2, the complete variable domain reads DSGVTQTPKHLITATGQRVTLRCSPRSGDLSVYWYQQSLDQGLQFLIQYYNGEERAKGNILERFSAQQFPDLHSELNLSSLELGDSALYFCASSVGPRDGYTFGSGTRLTVV.

The chain links TRBV14 to TRBJ1-1; a weak D match, TRBD1 (5 bases). The V and J ends lost 4 bases and 6 bases respectively, with 18 bases between them. In germline, CDR1 is SGHDN, CDR2 FVKESK. The CDR3 consists of 15 residues. For the CDR3, the DNA is TGTGCCAGCAGCCCCGGCGGGGCCCCGATCTCTGAAGCTTTCTTT. Amino acids: CASSPGGAPISEAFF.

The chain has TRBV7-7 and TRBJ2-5; either TRBD1 or TRBD2 may supply D (5 bases each). The germline CDR1 and CDR2 sequences are SSHAT and FNYEAQ (reference sequence). The ends were cut back, 5 bases at V and 5 bases at J, with 9 bases in the middle. This CDR3 contains 12 residues. The CDR3 DNA follows: TGTGCCAGCAGCCCCTGGGGGGAGACCCAGTACTTC. Its protein product is CASSPWGETQYF.

The chain has TRBV7-9 and TRBJ2-1; D is uncertain. Germline CDR1 and CDR2: SEHNR and FQNEAQ (reference sequence). The CDR3 consists of 12 residues. V was cut by 5 bases and J by 12 bases, with 14 bases left in between. This chain's CDR3 is CASSLAPGSQFF. As DNA, the CDR3 is TGTGCCAGCAGCCTCGCCCCTGGGTCGCAGTTCTTC.

The chain has TRBV5-1 and TRBJ2-1; D is unclear. This CDR3 is 13 amino acids long. The ends were cut back, 2 bases at V and 4 bases at J, with 7 bases in the middle. Germline CDR1 SGHRS, CDR2 YFSETQ. Written as DNA, the CDR3 is TGCGCCAGCAGCTTCGAGGTATACAATGAGCAGTTCTTC. Encoded protein: CASSFEVYNEQFF.

This clone was detected a few times. The same CDR3 can be traced to other DNA sequences in this sample. The chain couples TRBV4-1 to TRBJ2-7; 7 bases are a match to TRBD2. V was pared by 4 bases and J by 3 bases, with 3 bases of the junction left unmatched. Germline V gene lookup returns CDR1 MGHRA and CDR2 YSYEKL. The CDR3 runs 13 residues. CDR3 sequence reads: CASSRGTNYEQYF. CDR3 bases: TGCGCCAGCAGCCGAGGGACTAACTACGAGCAGTACTTC.

The chain carries TRBV20-1 and TRBJ2-1; 8 bases fit TRBD1. Germline V gene lookup returns CDR1 DFQATT and CDR2 SNEGSKA (reference sequence). J gave up 7 bases and V 7 bases, and 3 bases lay outside the gene matches. The CDR3 is 11 residues long. CDR3 sequence reads: CSVTGGNEQFF. Here the CDR3 DNA reads TGCAGTGTCACAGGGGGGAATGAGCAGTTCTTC.

The chain is built from TRBV10-3 and TRBJ2-2; D call uncertain. The CDR3 length is 11 residues. The germline V and J ends were trimmed by 6 bases and 3 bases, with 2 bases remaining between them. Germline CDR1 is ENHRY and CDR2 is SYGVKD. Here the CDR3 reads CAISYTGELFF. The CDR3 nucleotides read TGTGCCATCAGCTACACCGGGGAGCTGTTTTTT.

V gene TRBV6-6 combines with J gene TRBJ2-7, with D uncertain. V was pared by 2 bases and J by 0 bases, with 14 bases between. The CDR3 consists of 16 residues. The germline gives CDR1 MNHNY, CDR2 SVGAGI (reference sequence). The CDR3 DNA reads TGTGCCAGCAGTTACAGTCAGCCGCGCAGCTCCTACGAGCAGTACTTC. Encoded protein: CASSYSQPRSSYEQYF.

The CDR3 DNA reads TGCGCCAGCAGCCAGGCCGACAGGGCCCTGATCCATGAGCAGTTCTTC. It is translated as CASSQADRALIHEQFF. The V gene is TRBV4-1, the J gene TRBJ2-1, with 7 bases fitting TRBD1. The CDR3 has 16 residues. CDR1 is MGHRA and CDR2 is YSYEKL in the germline V gene. The V gene end was trimmed by 3 bases and the J gene end by 8 bases; junction bases not matched to a gene: 13.

The chain is built from TRBV6-1 and TRBJ2-7; no firm D call. V was shortened by 6 bases and J by 4 bases, with 16 bases between the two germline ends. Germline CDR1 and CDR2: MNHNS and SASEGT. CDR3 length: 14 amino acids. The CDR3 DNA reads TGTGCCAGCAGCCCCGTTTTAGCTCTTTACGAGCAGTACTTC. Protein product: CASSPVLALYEQYF.

This clone was found once. The CDR3: CASSECGQGPYYEQYF. CDR3 DNA sequence: TGTGCCAGCAGTGAATGCGGGCAGGGCCCTTACTACGAGCAGTACTTC. The chain uses TRBV25-1 and TRBJ2-7, with D possibly called TRBD1 or TRBD2 (5 bases each). V lost 1 base and J lost 3, with 16 bases in between. Germline V gives CDR1 MGHDK, CDR2 SYGVNS. The CDR3 loop spans 16 amino acids.

The CDR3 sequence is CAWRPGVYEQYF. In DNA, the CDR3 is TGTGCCTGGAGGCCAGGGGTCTACGAGCAGTACTTC. V is TRBV30 and J is TRBJ2-7; TRBD1 is a possible D gene (6 bases). CDR3 length equals 12 residues. Trimming cost V 3 bases and J 3 bases, with 9 bases left between them. Germline V CDR1 and CDR2: GTSNPN, SVGIG (reference sequence).

This sequence joins TRBV7-9 and TRBJ2-7, with TRBD2 matching 9 bases. The junction had 6 bases not matched to a gene; V was cut back by 4 bases and J by 5 bases. This CDR3 contains 14 residues. Germline CDR1 SEHNR, CDR2 FQNEAQ (reference sequence). CDR3 in amino acids: CASSSRAGGNEQYF. The DNA of the CDR3 is TGTGCCAGCAGCTCTAGGGCGGGAGGGAACGAGCAGTACTTC.

The V call is TRBV28, the J call TRBJ1-1; weak D call: TRBD1 (5 bases). Germline V gene lookup returns CDR1 MDHEN and CDR2 SYDVKM. This CDR3 has 11 amino acids. V was shortened by 7 bases and J by 5 bases, with 8 bases between the two germline ends. DNA for the CDR3: TGTGCCAGCATAGGGGAGACTGAAGCTTTCTTT. Encoded protein: CASIGETEAFF.

The chain is built from TRBV18 and TRBJ1-3, with no clear D. The CDR3 contains 17 residues. Germline V gene sequence: CDR1 KGHSH, CDR2 LQKENI. V was shortened by 0 bases and J by 0 bases, with 12 bases between the two germline ends. CDR3 nucleotides: TGTGCCAGCTCACCACCGCGCGGTGCTGTCTCTGGAAACACCATATATTTT. It specifies CASSPPRGAVSGNTIYF. The complete variable domain, with remaining parts taken from reference TRBV18 and TRBJ1-3, reads NAGVMQNPRHLVRRRGQEARLRCSPMKGHSHVYWYRQLPEEGLKFMVYLQKENIIDESGMPKERFSAEFPKEGPSILRIQQVVRGDSAAYFCASSPPRGAVSGNTIYFGEGSWLTVV.

In nucleotides, the CDR3 is TGTGCCAGCAGCTTAACCGGTAAGGGCAATGAGCAGTTCTTC. Amino acid sequence: CASSLTGKGNEQFF. This chain links TRBV11-3 with TRBJ2-1; D is unresolved. With 2 bases removed from V and 6 bases from J, the gap between germline ends came to 11 bases. Germline V gene sequence: CDR1 SGHNT, CDR2 YENEEA. The CDR3 is 14 amino acids.

V gene TRBV7-3 combines with J gene TRBJ2-3; D unresolved. Trimming stripped 5 bases from V and 6 bases from J, with 15 bases between. Germline loops: CDR1 SGHTA, CDR2 FQGTGA. There are 14 residues in the CDR3. In DNA, the CDR3 is TGTGCCAGCAGCCTCATAGGGCCGCTTGATACGCAGTATTTT. The encoded protein is CASSLIGPLDTQYF.

This chain connects TRBV19 to TRBJ2-3, with D perhaps matching TRBD2 (5 bases). In germline, CDR1 is LNHDA, CDR2 SQIVND (reference sequence). The CDR3 has 11 amino acids. With 8 bases removed from V and 6 bases from J, the gap between germline ends came to 9 bases. The CDR3 loop reads CASRTADTQYF. CDR3 nucleotide sequence: TGTGCCAGTCGGACTGCGGATACGCAGTATTTT.

This rearrangement joins TRBV7-9 to TRBJ2-5; tentative D call: TRBD1 (6 bases). V was shortened by 8 bases and J by 1 base, with 17 bases between the two germline ends. The CDR3 contains 15 residues. From germline, CDR1 is SEHNR and CDR2 FQNEAQ (reference sequence). The CDR3 spells CASGRHGQIQETQYF. CDR3 nucleotides: TGTGCCAGCGGAAGACATGGACAGATCCAAGAGACCCAGTACTTC.

As regards this clone: Other DNA sequences in this specimen translate into the identical CDR3. V is TRBV6-5 and J is TRBJ1-2, with D unresolved. The V end was cut by 6 bases, the J end by 2 bases, with 10 bases between. The CDR3 extends over 13 amino acids. Germline V gene sequence: CDR1 MNHEY, CDR2 SVGAGI. The CDR3 spells CASSLDSNYGYTF. Written as DNA, the CDR3 is TGTGCCAGCAGCCTGGATTCAAACTATGGCTACACCTTC.

This chain joins TRBV10-1 and TRBJ2-7, with D tentatively TRBD1 or TRBD2 (5 bases each). The CDR3 is 14 amino acids. Germline V gene data show CDR1 as WNHNN and CDR2 as SYGVQD (reference sequence). The V and J ends lost 3 bases and 3 bases respectively, with 12 bases between them. This chain's CDR3 is CASSDRQRIYEQYF. Written as DNA, the CDR3 is TGCGCCAGCAGTGACAGACAGCGGATCTACGAGCAGTACTTC.